The 14 T cell receptor beta chains below all came from one sample that was sequenced in a study of blood T cell repertoires in COVID-19 (dated by TCRdb to about 2020). The method behind the library was the immunoSEQ multiplex PCR assay. As stored in TCRdb, this immuneACCESS dataset retains in-frame rearrangements with V and J assigned. A fraction of the clones does not appear; measured against another copy, unresolved V genes explain less than half of the discrepancy, and the remainder lacks a known reason. This sample gives 250,000 to 350,000 clones in total; around 90% of them show up just once. The top ten constitute roughly 0.92% of the sample. What was sequenced was peripheral blood. The receptor source for this set is a woman between 40 and 50 years old who had recovered from COVID-19.

This clone was observed a handful of times. V usage is TRBV7-9 and J usage is TRBJ2-7, with 9 nucleotides matching TRBD2. Germline loops: CDR1 SEHNR, CDR2 FQNEAQ (reference sequence). The V and J ends lost 1 base and 2 bases, in that order; junction bases with no gene match: 3. The CDR3 extends over 15 amino acids. CDR3 amino acids: CASSLVAGGPYEQYF. The CDR3 DNA reads TGTGCCAGCAGCTTAGTTGCGGGAGGGCCCTACGAGCAGTACTTC.

The chain carries TRBV6-5 and TRBJ2-5; the D gene is possibly TRBD2 (7 bases). With 0 bases removed from V and 4 bases from J, the gap between germline ends came to 15 bases. Germline assignment: CDR1 MNHEY and CDR2 SVGAGI. There are 16 residues in the CDR3. The CDR3 loop reads CASSYSLAVGGETQYF. The CDR3 region has the DNA TGTGCCAGCAGTTACTCGCTAGCGGTAGGGGGAGAGACCCAGTACTTC.

V is TRBV2 and J is TRBJ1-5; D is uncertain. The V end lost 0 bases, the J end lost 1 base, and 10 bases lay between the germline ends. Per germline, CDR1 SNHLY and CDR2 FYNNEI. This CDR3 region has 16 residues. CDR3 in DNA: TGTGCCAGCAGTGAAGCGTTGGCAGGAAGCAATCAGCCCCAGCATTTT. Amino acid sequence: CASSEALAGSNQPQHF.

This sequence joins TRBV5-1 and TRBJ2-1, with 8 bases that match TRBD2. The CDR3 spans 16 residues. Germline V gene lookup returns CDR1 SGHRS and CDR2 YFSETQ. The V gene end was trimmed by 0 bases and the J gene end by 4 bases; junction bases not matched to a gene: 6. The CDR3 DNA reads TGCGCCAGCAGCTTGGTTGGTGCGGGAGGATACAATGAGCAGTTCTTC. This encodes CASSLVGAGGYNEQFF.

The J gene is TRBJ1-5, the V gene TRBV29-1, with D perhaps matching TRBD1 (5 bases). V was clipped by 6 bases and J by 4 bases, with 10 bases between them. The CDR3 runs 12 residues. In germline, CDR1 is SQVTM, CDR2 ANQGSEA. The CDR3 nucleotides read TGCAGCGTAGGGGACTGGAATCAGCCCCAGCATTTT. It encodes CSVGDWNQPQHF.

The rearrangement links TRBV6-1 to TRBJ2-7; 13 bases line up with TRBD2. With V trimmed by 1 base and J by 6 bases, 6 bases remained unmatched. Germline V lookup: CDR1 MNHNS, CDR2 SASEGT. This CDR3 has 16 amino acids. DNA of the CDR3: TGTGCCAGCAGTGAAGGATGGGGACTAGCGGGGAGCGAGCAGTACTTC. This sequence encodes CASSEGWGLAGSEQYF.

Remarks on this clone: Germline is not matched at one junction end, which may reflect a read error. Within the sample, other DNA sequences also encode this same CDR3. This chain links TRBV7-6 with TRBJ2-2; tentatively, D is TRBD2 (6 bases). The CDR3 extends over 15 amino acids. Germline values: CDR1 SGHVS, CDR2 FNYEAQ. CDR3 region: CASSLAGGGTGELFF. The DNA for the CDR3 is TGTGCCAGCAGCCTAGCTGGGGGAGGCACCGGGGAGCTGTTTTTT.

CDR3: CASSDRGNEQFF. The CDR3 DNA is TGTGCCAGTAGTGACAGGGGCAATGAGCAGTTCTTC. The gene calls are TRBV19 and TRBJ2-1; 8 bases agree with TRBD1. J gave up 6 bases and V 5 bases, and 0 bases lay outside the gene matches. The CDR3 sequence is 12 residues long. The germline V gene encodes CDR1 LNHDA and CDR2 SQIVND (reference sequence). The variable domain in full, completed from reference TRBV19 and TRBJ2-1, reads DGGITQSPKYLFRKEGQNVTLSCEQNLNHDAMYWYRQDPGQGLRLIYYSQIVNDFQKGDIAEGYSVSREKKESFPLTVTSAQKNPTAFYLCASSDRGNEQFFGPGTRLTVL.

This clone has just one count. Here the CDR3 DNA reads TGTGCCAGCAGTTACGTAGCGGGAGGGCCCAGTGAGCAGTTCTTC. This gives the protein CASSYVAGGPSEQFF. The chain is built from TRBV6-5 and TRBJ2-1; 11 bases match TRBD2. After removal of 2 bases from V and 9 bases from J, the junction contained 6 bases not matched to a gene. This CDR3 has 15 residues. Germline-derived CDR1 and CDR2 are MNHEY and SVGAGI.

The rearrangement uses TRBV6-1 and TRBJ1-2, with D possibly TRBD1 on 5 matching bases. Germline V lookup: CDR1 MNHNS, CDR2 SASEGT. The V and J ends lost 0 bases and 2 bases respectively, with 16 bases between them. The CDR3 runs 17 residues. CDR3 DNA sequence: TGTGCCAGCAGTGAAGCGAGGAAGGGGTCGTCAAACTATGGCTACACCTTC. Protein: CASSEARKGSSNYGYTF.

This clone was seen only once. The rearrangement links TRBV28 to TRBJ2-1, with 16 positions matching TRBD2. From germline, CDR1 is MDHEN and CDR2 SYDVKM. The J segment lost 5 bases and the V segment lost 4 bases, leaving 2 bases of the junction unmatched. The CDR3 extends over 16 amino acids. CDR3 protein: CASSWGLAGGHNEQFF. CDR3 DNA sequence: TGTGCCAGCAGTTGGGGACTAGCGGGAGGGCACAATGAGCAGTTCTTC.

This chain connects TRBV7-8 to TRBJ2-7; 11 bases line up with TRBD1. Germline CDR1 SGHVS, CDR2 FQNEAQ. V was clipped by 4 bases and J by 3 bases; unmatched bases: 11. The CDR3 is 17 residues long. CDR3 region: CASSSLLDRGQNYEQYF. CDR3 nucleotide sequence: TGTGCCAGCAGCTCCCTCCTGGACAGGGGGCAAAACTACGAGCAGTACTTC.

V and J are TRBV12-3 or TRBV12-4 and TRBJ2-7, with D uncertain. The CDR3 extends over 13 amino acids. V lost 4 bases and J lost 3, with 10 bases in between. This chain's CDR3 is CASSSPHRYEQYF. The CDR3 DNA follows: TGTGCCAGCAGTTCGCCACACCGCTACGAGCAGTACTTC.

The J gene is TRBJ2-7, the V gene TRBV14; 8 bases line up with TRBD1. V was pared by 5 bases and J by 4 bases, with 1 base of the junction left unmatched. This CDR3 is 12 amino acids long. Looked up from germline, CDR1 is SGHDN and CDR2 is FVKESK. The CDR3 sequence: CASSRDRYEQYF. The CDR3 DNA follows: TGTGCCAGCAGCAGGGACAGGTACGAGCAGTACTTC.